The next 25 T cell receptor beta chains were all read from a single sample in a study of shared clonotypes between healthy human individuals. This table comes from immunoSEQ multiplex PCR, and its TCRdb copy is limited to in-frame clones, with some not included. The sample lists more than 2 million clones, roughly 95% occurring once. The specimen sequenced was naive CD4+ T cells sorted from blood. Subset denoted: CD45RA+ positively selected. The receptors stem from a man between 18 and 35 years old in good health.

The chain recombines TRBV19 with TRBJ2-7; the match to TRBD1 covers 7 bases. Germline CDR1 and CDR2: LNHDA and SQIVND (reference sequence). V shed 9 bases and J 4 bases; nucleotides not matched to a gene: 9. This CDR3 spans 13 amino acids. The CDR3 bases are TGTGCCAGCAGACAGGGCGGGCAATACGAGCAGTACTTC. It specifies CASRQGGQYEQYF.

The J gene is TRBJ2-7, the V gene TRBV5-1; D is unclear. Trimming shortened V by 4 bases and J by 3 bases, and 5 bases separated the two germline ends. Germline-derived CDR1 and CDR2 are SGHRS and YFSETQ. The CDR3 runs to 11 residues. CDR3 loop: CASSGDYEQYF. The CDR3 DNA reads TGCGCCAGCAGCGGTGACTACGAGCAGTACTTC.

The DNA for the CDR3 is TGTGCCAGCAAAGCCGGGGCGGGGGCGCGCAATGAGCAGTTCTTC. Translation gives CASKAGAGARNEQFF. V is TRBV6-1 and J is TRBJ2-1; D perhaps matches TRBD2 (7 bases). CDR1 and CDR2 from the germline V gene are MNHNS and SASEGT. Trimming removed 7 bases from V and 6 bases from J, with 19 bases in between. There are 15 residues in the CDR3.

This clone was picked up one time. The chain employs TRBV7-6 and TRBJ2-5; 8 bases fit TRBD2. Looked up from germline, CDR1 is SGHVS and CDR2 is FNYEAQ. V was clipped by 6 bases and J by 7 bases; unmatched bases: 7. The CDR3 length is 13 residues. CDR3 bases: TGTGCCAGCAGTCGGGAGGGCGGTGGGACCCAGTACTTC. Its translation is CASSREGGGTQYF.

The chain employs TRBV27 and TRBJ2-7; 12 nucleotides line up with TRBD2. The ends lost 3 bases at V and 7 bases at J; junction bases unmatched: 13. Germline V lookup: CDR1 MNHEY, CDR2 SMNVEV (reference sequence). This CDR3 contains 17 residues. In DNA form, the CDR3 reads TGTGCCAGCAGTTTGGATCATAGACTAGCGGGAGAGGTGGAGCAGTACTTC. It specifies CASSLDHRLAGEVEQYF.

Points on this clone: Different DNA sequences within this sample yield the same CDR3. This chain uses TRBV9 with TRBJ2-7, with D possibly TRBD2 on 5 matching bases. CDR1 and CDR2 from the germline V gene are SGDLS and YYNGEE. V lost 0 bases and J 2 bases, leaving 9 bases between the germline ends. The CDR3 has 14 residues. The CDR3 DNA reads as TGTGCCAGCAGCGTAGATGAGCGGCCCTACGAGCAGTACTTC. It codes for CASSVDERPYEQYF.

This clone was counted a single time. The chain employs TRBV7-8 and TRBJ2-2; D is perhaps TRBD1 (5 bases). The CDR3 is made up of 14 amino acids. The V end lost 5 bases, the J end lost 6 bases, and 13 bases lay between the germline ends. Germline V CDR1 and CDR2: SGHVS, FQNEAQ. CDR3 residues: CASSRDSMAGELFF. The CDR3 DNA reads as TGTGCCAGCAGCCGAGACAGTATGGCCGGGGAGCTGTTTTTT.

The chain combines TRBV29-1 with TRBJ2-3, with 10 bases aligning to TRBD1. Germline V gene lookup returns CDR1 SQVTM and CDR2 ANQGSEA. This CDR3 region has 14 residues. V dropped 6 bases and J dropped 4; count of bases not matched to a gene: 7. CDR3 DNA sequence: TGCAGCGTGGTTGACAGGGGGCCTGCAGATACGCAGTATTTT. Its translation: CSVVDRGPADTQYF.

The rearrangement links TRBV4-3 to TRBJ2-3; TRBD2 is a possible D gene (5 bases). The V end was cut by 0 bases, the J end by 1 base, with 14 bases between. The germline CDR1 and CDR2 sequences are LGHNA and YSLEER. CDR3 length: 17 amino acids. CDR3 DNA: TGCGCCAGCAGCCAAGATTACCCTAGCCCGCGCACAGATACGCAGTATTTT. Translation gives CASSQDYPSPRTDTQYF.

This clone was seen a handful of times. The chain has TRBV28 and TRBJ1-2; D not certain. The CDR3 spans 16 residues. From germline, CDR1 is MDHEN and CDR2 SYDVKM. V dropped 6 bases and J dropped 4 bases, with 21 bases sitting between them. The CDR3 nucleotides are TGTGCCAGCAGCCCACCGGGTGGTTCCTATGGCTATGGCTACACCTTC. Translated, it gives CASSPPGGSYGYGYTF.

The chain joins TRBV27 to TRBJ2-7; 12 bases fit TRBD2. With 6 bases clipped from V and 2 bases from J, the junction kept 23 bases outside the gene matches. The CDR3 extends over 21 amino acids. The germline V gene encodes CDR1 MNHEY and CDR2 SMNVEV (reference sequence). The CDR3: CASSPSPWTSGIAIHPYEQYF. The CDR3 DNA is TGTGCCAGCAGCCCCTCACCTTGGACTAGCGGGATAGCAATTCATCCCTACGAGCAGTACTTC.

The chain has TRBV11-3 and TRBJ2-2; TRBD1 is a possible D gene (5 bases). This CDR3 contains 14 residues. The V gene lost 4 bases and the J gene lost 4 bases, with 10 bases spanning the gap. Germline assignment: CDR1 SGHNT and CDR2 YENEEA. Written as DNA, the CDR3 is TGTGCCAGCAGCTCCACAGGTGTCACCGGGGAGCTGTTTTTT. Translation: CASSSTGVTGELFF.

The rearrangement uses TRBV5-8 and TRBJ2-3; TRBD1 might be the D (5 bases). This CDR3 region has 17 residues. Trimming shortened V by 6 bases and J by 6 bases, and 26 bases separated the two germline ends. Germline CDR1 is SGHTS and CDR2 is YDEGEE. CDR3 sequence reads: CASTWANKPQGKDTQYF. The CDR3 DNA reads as TGTGCCAGCACCTGGGCGAATAAGCCCCAGGGAAAGGATACGCAGTATTTT.

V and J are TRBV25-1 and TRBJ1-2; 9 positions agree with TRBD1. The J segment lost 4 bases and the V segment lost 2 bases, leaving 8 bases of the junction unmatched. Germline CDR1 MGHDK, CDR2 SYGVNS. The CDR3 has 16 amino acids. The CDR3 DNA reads TGTGCCAGCAGTGAAGGTGGGACAGGGACTCTCTATGGCTACACCTTC. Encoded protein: CASSEGGTGTLYGYTF.

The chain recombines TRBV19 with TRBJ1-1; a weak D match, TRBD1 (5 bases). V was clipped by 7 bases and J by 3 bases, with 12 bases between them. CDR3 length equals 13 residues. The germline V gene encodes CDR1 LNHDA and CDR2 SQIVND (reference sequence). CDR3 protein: CASNRGLDTEAFF. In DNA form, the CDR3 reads TGTGCCAGTAATAGGGGCCTGGACACTGAAGCTTTCTTT.

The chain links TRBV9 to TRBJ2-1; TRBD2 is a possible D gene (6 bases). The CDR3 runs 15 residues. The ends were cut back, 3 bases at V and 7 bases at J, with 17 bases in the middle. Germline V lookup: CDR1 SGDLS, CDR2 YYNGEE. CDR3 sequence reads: CASSGGAFIENEQFF. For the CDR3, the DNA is TGTGCCAGCAGCGGCGGGGCGTTTATCGAGAATGAGCAGTTCTTC.

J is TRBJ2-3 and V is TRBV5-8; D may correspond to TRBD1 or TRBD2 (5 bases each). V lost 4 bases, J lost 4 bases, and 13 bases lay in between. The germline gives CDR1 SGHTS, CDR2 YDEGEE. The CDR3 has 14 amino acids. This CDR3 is CASSSERGADTQYF. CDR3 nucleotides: TGTGCCAGCAGCAGCGAACGAGGGGCAGATACGCAGTATTTT.

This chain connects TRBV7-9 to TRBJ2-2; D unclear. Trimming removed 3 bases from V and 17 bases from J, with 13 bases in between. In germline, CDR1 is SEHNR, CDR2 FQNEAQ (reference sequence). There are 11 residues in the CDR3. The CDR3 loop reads CASSFPPRPFF. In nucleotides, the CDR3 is TGTGCCAGCAGCTTTCCCCCCCGGCCATTTTTT.

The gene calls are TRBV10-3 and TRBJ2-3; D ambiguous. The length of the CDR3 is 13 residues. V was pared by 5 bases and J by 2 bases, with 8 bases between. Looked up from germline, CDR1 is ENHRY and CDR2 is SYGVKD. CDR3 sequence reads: CAISSGLTDTQYF. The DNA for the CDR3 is TGTGCCATCAGTTCGGGCCTCACAGATACGCAGTATTTT.

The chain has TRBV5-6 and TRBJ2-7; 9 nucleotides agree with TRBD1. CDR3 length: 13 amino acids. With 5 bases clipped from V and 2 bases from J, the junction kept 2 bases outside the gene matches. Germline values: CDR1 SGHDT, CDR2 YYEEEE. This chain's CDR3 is CASRGQGTYEQYF. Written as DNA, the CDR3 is TGTGCCAGCAGGGGACAGGGAACCTACGAGCAGTACTTC.

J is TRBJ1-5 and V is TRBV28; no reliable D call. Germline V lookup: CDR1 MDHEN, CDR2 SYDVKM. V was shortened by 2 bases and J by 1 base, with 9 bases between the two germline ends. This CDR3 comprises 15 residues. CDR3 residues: CASSLPSGSNQPQHF. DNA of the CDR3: TGTGCCAGCAGTTTACCCAGCGGGAGCAATCAGCCCCAGCATTTT.

CDR3 loop: CASSPGTSAHGYTF. The CDR3 nucleotides are TGTGCCAGCAGCCCAGGGACATCGGCCCATGGCTACACCTTC. The chain recombines TRBV14 with TRBJ1-2, with D possibly being TRBD1 (6 bases). Germline loops: CDR1 SGHDN, CDR2 FVKESK. The CDR3 is 14 amino acids. Deletions cut 4 bases from V and 6 bases from J, with 15 bases between.

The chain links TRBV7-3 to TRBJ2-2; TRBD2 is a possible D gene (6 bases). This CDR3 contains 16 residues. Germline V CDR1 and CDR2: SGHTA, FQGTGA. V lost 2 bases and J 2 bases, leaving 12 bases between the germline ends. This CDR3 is CASSLGAGPNTGELFF. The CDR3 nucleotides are TGTGCCAGCAGCTTAGGGGCGGGGCCTAACACCGGGGAGCTGTTTTTT.

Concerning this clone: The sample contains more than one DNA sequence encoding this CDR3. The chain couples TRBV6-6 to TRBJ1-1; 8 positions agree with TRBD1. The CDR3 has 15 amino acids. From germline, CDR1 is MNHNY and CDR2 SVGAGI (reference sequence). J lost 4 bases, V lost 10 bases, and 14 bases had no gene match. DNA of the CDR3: TGTGCCACCCGACCCGGACAGGGAGGTAGCACTGAAGCTTTCTTT. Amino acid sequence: CATRPGQGGSTEAFF.

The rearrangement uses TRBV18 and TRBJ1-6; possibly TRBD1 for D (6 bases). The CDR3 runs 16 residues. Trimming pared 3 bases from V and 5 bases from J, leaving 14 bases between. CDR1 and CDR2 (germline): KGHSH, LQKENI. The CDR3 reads CASSPQYAGDNSPLHF. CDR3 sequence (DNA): TGTGCCAGCTCACCCCAATACGCAGGGGATAATTCACCCCTCCACTTT.